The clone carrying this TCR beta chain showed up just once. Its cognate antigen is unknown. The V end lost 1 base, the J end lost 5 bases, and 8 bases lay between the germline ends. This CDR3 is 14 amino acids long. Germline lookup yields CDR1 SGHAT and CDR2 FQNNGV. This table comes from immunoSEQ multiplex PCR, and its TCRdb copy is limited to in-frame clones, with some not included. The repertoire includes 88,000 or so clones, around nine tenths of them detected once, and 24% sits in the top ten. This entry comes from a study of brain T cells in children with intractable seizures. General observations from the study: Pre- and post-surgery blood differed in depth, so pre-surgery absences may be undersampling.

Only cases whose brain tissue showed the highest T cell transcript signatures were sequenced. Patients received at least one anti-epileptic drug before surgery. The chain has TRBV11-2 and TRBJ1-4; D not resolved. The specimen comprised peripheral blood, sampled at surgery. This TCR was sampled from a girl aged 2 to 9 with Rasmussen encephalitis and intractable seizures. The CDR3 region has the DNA TGTGCCAGCAGCTTAGCGGGAATAAATGAAAAACTGTTTTTT. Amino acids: CASSLAGINEKLFF.